This TCR beta chain originates from a study of STAT5B mutations in CD4+ large granular lymphocyte leukemia. Study in general: The CDR3 'QG' motif was associated with a particular HLA allele among healthy donors.

Control samples were healthy donors' buffy coats. TCRdb's copy holds only in-frame clones and misses some; the assay was immunoSEQ multiplex PCR. The table includes roughly 32,000 clones, roughly 91% detected once. CDR1 and CDR2 from the germline V gene are MDHEN and SYDVKM. The length of the CDR3 is 14 residues. With 3 bases removed from V and 6 bases from J, the gap between germline ends came to 11 bases. The TCR originated in a human donor in good health. The chain carries TRBV28 and TRBJ1-4; D might be TRBD1 (6 bases). Material: CD4+ T cells from blood buffy coats. Written as DNA, the CDR3 is TGTGCCAGCAGTTTGGGGGGCAGGTATGAAAAACTGTTTTTT. Translated: CASSLGGRYEKLFF.